The 22 T cell receptor beta chains reported below all come from one sample, sequenced in a study of CXCR3-negative and CXCR3-positive naive CD8 T cells. With UMI labels, 5' RACE was used to prepare the TRB cDNA libraries. TCRdb reanalyzed the 5' RACE reads and collapses them to one entry per CDR3 protein, without DNA. Its clone listing holds under 50,000 distinct CDR3 sequences. The source material was naive CXCR3- CD8+ T cells from blood. Indicated subset: CD45RO-CCR7+CD27+CD95- naive CD8+ T cells lacking CXCR3 (TNR3-). These receptors were taken from a human donor in good health. Some clones in this sample may be carry-over from other donors' samples.

The V call is TRBV3-1, the J call TRBJ2-7; no DNA is available, so the TRBD1 call from TCRdb remains unchecked. The CDR3 runs 16 residues. Germline V gives CDR1 LGHDT, CDR2 YNNKEL (reference sequence). CDR3 sequence: CASSHGTGPSSYEQYF.

The V gene is TRBV7-8, the J gene TRBJ2-3; lacking DNA, the TRBD2 call made by TCRdb goes unchecked. Looked up from germline, CDR1 is SGHVS and CDR2 is FQNEAQ. CDR3 size: 14 residues. The CDR3 loop is CATLPGGVGDTQYF.

The chain couples TRBV7-9 to TRBJ2-1; the D call of TRBD1 rests on TCRdb alone, since no DNA is present to check it. Per germline, CDR1 SEHNR and CDR2 FQNEAQ (reference sequence). The CDR3 is 15 amino acids. CDR3 amino acids: CASSSFGGFSNEQFF.

The chain combines TRBV7-9 with TRBJ1-1. Germline V gene sequence: CDR1 SEHNR, CDR2 FQNEAQ (reference sequence). The CDR3 length is 14 residues. The chain's CDR3 is CASSLDSWNTEAFF. The entire variable domain, with the rest obtained from reference TRBV7-9 and TRBJ1-1, is as follows: DTGVSQNPRHKITKRGQNVTFRCDPISEHNRLYWYRQTLGQGPEFLTYFQNEAQLEKSRLLSDRFSAERPKGSFSTLEIQRTEQGDSAMYLCASSLDSWNTEAFFGQGTRLTVV.

The chain links TRBV20-1 to TRBJ2-7. Germline values: CDR1 DFQATT, CDR2 SNEGSKA (reference sequence). The CDR3 extends over 12 amino acids. Here the CDR3 reads CSAGDGAYEQYF.

The rearrangement uses TRBV4-2 and TRBJ2-7; the D call from TCRdb, TRBD2, cannot be confirmed without DNA. CDR1 and CDR2 (germline): LGHNA, YNFKEQ. The CDR3 sequence is 18 residues long. The chain's CDR3 is CASSQEGEERGRFYEQYF.

This chain uses TRBV7-6 with TRBJ2-5; TCRdb calls TRBD1, which cannot be checked without DNA. Germline V gives CDR1 SGHVS, CDR2 FNYEAQ. This CDR3 comprises 15 residues. CDR3 protein: CASSLVLRAQETQYF. Looking up the rest from reference TRBV7-6 and TRBJ2-5 gives the full variable domain: GAGVSQSPRYKVTKRGQDVALRCDPISGHVSLYWYRQALGQGPEFLTYFNYEAQQDKSGLPNDRFSAERPEGSISTLTIQRTEQRDSAMYRCASSLVLRAQETQYFGPGTRLLVL.

CDR3 residues: CASIPSGPSSYNEQFF. The V gene is TRBV19, the J gene TRBJ2-1; TCRdb returns TRBD2, unconfirmable since there is no DNA. The CDR3 runs to 16 residues. CDR1 is LNHDA and CDR2 is SQIVND in the germline V gene (reference sequence).

This sequence joins TRBV7-3 and TRBJ1-2; the D call of TRBD1 rests on TCRdb alone, since no DNA is present to check it. The CDR3 contains 11 residues. Germline loops: CDR1 SGHTA, CDR2 FQGTGA. The CDR3 loop is CASSGGHGYTF.

The chain employs TRBV29-1 and TRBJ2-7; the D gene TCRdb calls, TRBD1, cannot be checked with no DNA. This CDR3 spans 14 amino acids. Germline CDR1 and CDR2: SQVTM and ANQGSEA. This chain's CDR3 is CSVPGAGGPYEQYF.

The chain is built from TRBV5-1 and TRBJ2-2. The CDR3 extends over 13 amino acids. Germline CDR1 SGHRS, CDR2 YFSETQ. The CDR3 loop is CASSLSYTGELFF.

The chain couples TRBV20-1 to TRBJ1-5; the TRBD1 assignment by TCRdb is unverifiable without DNA. The CDR3 is 16 residues long. Germline V gene data show CDR1 as DFQATT and CDR2 as SNEGSKA (reference sequence). The CDR3 protein is CSAAPTGGYSNQPQHF.

The chain carries TRBV29-1 and TRBJ2-1; TCRdb's D gene call, TRBD1, goes unchecked for lack of DNA. This CDR3 comprises 15 residues. From germline, CDR1 is SQVTM and CDR2 ANQGSEA. CDR3: CSVDGGEVSYNEQFF.

The rearrangement links TRBV29-1 to TRBJ2-7; TCRdb gives TRBD1 as the D gene, but with no DNA this cannot be confirmed. This CDR3 is 14 amino acids long. The germline V gene has CDR1 SQVTM and CDR2 ANQGSEA. The CDR3 is CSTEIRTGAYEQYF.

V is TRBV25-1 and J is TRBJ2-7; as DNA is missing, the TRBD1 call by TCRdb cannot be tested. The CDR3 contains 15 residues. The germline CDR1 and CDR2 sequences are MGHDK and SYGVNS. The chain's CDR3 is CASSPLAGESGEQYF.

CDR3 amino acids: CASSFGAGELFF. The chain uses TRBV28 and TRBJ2-2. This CDR3 is 12 amino acids long. Germline values: CDR1 MDHEN, CDR2 SYDVKM.

CDR3 sequence: CSVVGTVRATEAFF. The V and J genes are TRBV29-1 and TRBJ1-1. From germline, CDR1 is SQVTM and CDR2 ANQGSEA. This CDR3 region has 14 residues.

The chain combines TRBV6-2 or TRBV6-3 with TRBJ1-1. Germline loops: CDR1 MNHEY, CDR2 SVGEGT. This CDR3 is built from 13 residues. CDR3 protein: CATRRGPGTEAFF.

The chain joins TRBV20-1 to TRBJ2-7; TCRdb gives TRBD2 as the D gene, but with no DNA this cannot be confirmed. The CDR3 loop spans 14 amino acids. CDR1 and CDR2 (germline): DFQATT, SNEGSKA (reference sequence). CDR3 sequence reads: CSARSTSGSYEQYF.

The chain uses TRBV12-3 or TRBV12-4 and TRBJ2-7; with no DNA, the TCRdb D assignment of TRBD1 cannot be verified. This CDR3 is 14 amino acids long. Here the CDR3 reads CASSLGGTGDEQYF.

The chain recombines TRBV6-6 with TRBJ2-1; TCRdb outputs TRBD2, but without DNA this stays unchecked. Germline V gives CDR1 MNHNY, CDR2 SVGAGI (reference sequence). This CDR3 has 16 amino acids. The CDR3: CASSPVASGPYNEQFF.

The V and J genes are TRBV20-1 and TRBJ2-1; the TCRdb call, TRBD2, lacks DNA for checking. Looked up from germline, CDR1 is DFQATT and CDR2 is SNEGSKA (reference sequence). The CDR3 covers 15 residues. CDR3 residues: CSAPKSGEKFYEQFF.